This entry describes one T cell receptor beta chain. Per the authors' pipeline: Scientists estimated how many nucleated cells there were by amplifying reference gene primers. Clones were sequenced by immunoSEQ multiplex PCR, and TCRdb holds only the in-frame ones, with some missing. The DNA was the basis for D and trimming; V, J and clone size are from that table. The table records hundreds of thousands of clones, roughly 90% of them present only once. The data were taken from a study of blood T cell repertoires in COVID-19. Study at large: Samples taken during acute and convalescent COVID-19 were collected in the United States, Italy and Spain. PBMCs, B-cell-depleted T cells, or T cells were the source of the cDNA or gDNA that made up the material.

V lost 5 bases, J lost 3 bases, and 5 bases stayed unmatched. This CDR3 has 15 amino acids. Looked up from germline, CDR1 is MNHEY and CDR2 is SVGAGI. The V call is TRBV6-5, the J call TRBJ1-5, with 9 bases aligning to TRBD1. Specimen: peripheral blood. This receptor was obtained from a man aged 35 to 55 with acute or convalescent COVID-19. The CDR3 here is CASSQGQGFNQPQHF. CDR3 DNA sequence: TGTGCCAGCAGTCAGGGACAGGGCTTCAATCAGCCCCAGCATTTT.